This entry lists 12 T cell receptor beta chains sequenced from one sample in a study of T cell responses to AZD1222 COVID-19 vaccine. Generated by immunoSEQ multiplex PCR, the TCRdb table keeps only in-frame clones and is missing some. The table records 90,000 to 140,000 clones, around 76% of them present only once. The input for sequencing was peripheral blood, taken on day 0 of AZD1222 vaccination. These receptors were collected from an adult in good health.

V is TRBV5-5 and J is TRBJ1-2; D perhaps matches TRBD1 (6 bases). The CDR3 is 15 amino acids. V lost 5 bases, J lost 3 bases, and 17 bases lay in between. Germline loops: CDR1 SGHKS, CDR2 YYEKEE (reference sequence). The CDR3 sequence is CASSQGPRGDYGYTF. In DNA form, the CDR3 reads TGTGCCAGCAGTCAGGGGCCCCGAGGGGACTATGGCTACACCTTC.

In DNA, the CDR3 is TGTGCCAGCAGCCAAGATTGGAAGGGCGAGCAGTACTTC. Residues: CASSQDWKGEQYF. The V call is TRBV3-1 (or the pseudogene TRBV3-2), the J call TRBJ2-7; D remains unclear. The germline V and J ends were trimmed by 0 bases and 6 bases, with 9 bases remaining between them. There are 13 residues in the CDR3. CDR1 LGHDT and CDR2 YNNKEL come from the germline V gene (reference sequence).

The chain couples TRBV24-1 to TRBJ2-1; D is unresolved. V was trimmed by 2 bases and J by 11 bases, leaving 21 bases between them. This CDR3 spans 16 amino acids. Germline V gene sequence: CDR1 KGHDR, CDR2 SFDVKD. The DNA of the CDR3 is TGTGCCACCAGTGATTCCGGACCGGGTAAGGAAGATAAGCAGTTCTTC. Translation gives CATSDSGPGKEDKQFF.

The CDR3 region is CASSERAGWETQYF. The CDR3 DNA follows: TGTGCCAGCAGTGAACGGGCAGGGTGGGAGACCCAGTACTTC. V and J are TRBV6-1 and TRBJ2-5, with a weak D call TRBD1 (5 bases). The CDR3 extends over 14 amino acids. CDR1 MNHNS and CDR2 SASEGT come from the germline V gene. With 2 bases removed from V and 5 bases from J, the gap between germline ends came to 12 bases.

The rearrangement links TRBV6-5 to TRBJ1-4; D unresolved. The germline CDR1 and CDR2 sequences are MNHEY and SVGAGI. Trimming cost V 8 bases and J 6 bases, with 4 bases left between them. The CDR3 extends over 10 amino acids. The CDR3 DNA sequence: TGTGCCAGCGGGTATGAAAAACTGTTTTTT. Protein: CASGYEKLFF.

V is TRBV7-9 and J is TRBJ2-7, with a possible D match to TRBD1 (7 bases). V lost 7 bases and J 2 bases, leaving 24 bases between the germline ends. Germline V lookup: CDR1 SEHNR, CDR2 FQNEAQ (reference sequence). The CDR3 consists of 17 residues. The CDR3 reads CASTHLQGRGYPYEQYF. The CDR3 bases are TGTGCCAGCACCCATCTACAGGGGCGGGGTTACCCCTACGAGCAGTACTTC.

This clone was recorded only once. The gene calls are TRBV24-1 and TRBJ2-1; 7 bases map to TRBD2. This CDR3 is 15 amino acids long. CDR1 and CDR2 from the germline V gene are KGHDR and SFDVKD. The V gene end was trimmed by 5 bases and the J gene end by 6 bases; junction bases not matched to a gene: 9. The CDR3 protein is CATSAAPGGSNEQFF. The DNA for the CDR3 is TGTGCCACCAGTGCCGCCCCGGGGGGATCCAATGAGCAGTTCTTC.

The chain has TRBV27 and TRBJ2-3; 8 bases are shared with TRBD2. Germline V gene lookup returns CDR1 MNHEY and CDR2 SMNVEV (reference sequence). The CDR3 consists of 17 residues. The V and J ends lost 3 bases and 2 bases, in that order; junction bases with no gene match: 10. Here the CDR3 reads CASSFSLGAGDTDTQYF. CDR3 DNA: TGTGCCAGCAGTTTCTCCTTGGGAGCGGGGGACACAGATACGCAGTATTTT.

This clone has only one observation. The chain employs TRBV18 and TRBJ1-6; 11 nucleotides align to TRBD1. Germline trimming cut 4 bases from V and 10 bases from J; bases unmatched to any gene: 3. Looked up from germline, CDR1 is KGHSH and CDR2 is LQKENI. The CDR3 length is 14 residues. The CDR3 protein is CASSLGTGGSPLHF. Here the CDR3 DNA reads TGTGCCAGCTCACTCGGGACAGGGGGATCACCCCTCCACTTT.

The chain employs TRBV15 and TRBJ2-7; D possibly corresponds to TRBD2 (6 bases). Deletions cut 8 bases from V and 4 bases from J, with 15 bases between. CDR3 size: 13 residues. CDR1 LNHNV and CDR2 YYDKDF come from the germline V gene (reference sequence). The DNA for the CDR3 is TGTGCCACCGCCCCCTATGGGGGGTACGAGCAGTACTTC. Translated: CATAPYGGYEQYF.

The count of this clone is one. The V call is TRBV11-2, the J call TRBJ2-1, with TRBD2 matching 11 bases. CDR1 is SGHAT, CDR2 FQNNGV, per germline. The CDR3 is made up of 15 amino acids. With 2 bases clipped from V and 10 bases from J, the junction kept 7 bases outside the gene matches. CDR3 sequence (DNA): TGTGCCAGCAGCTTATGGTCGGGACTAGCGGTCGAGCAGTTCTTC. It translates to CASSLWSGLAVEQFF.

The V call is TRBV5-1, the J call TRBJ2-4; tentatively, D is TRBD2 (5 bases). Germline values: CDR1 SGHRS, CDR2 YFSETQ. V was trimmed by 1 base and J by 2 bases, leaving 7 bases between them. The length of the CDR3 is 14 residues. As DNA, the CDR3 is TGCGCCAGCAGCTTGCGGACTTCCAAAAACATTCAGTACTTC. Translation: CASSLRTSKNIQYF.